The subject of this entry is one TCR beta chain. How the authors handled the data: Using reference gene primer amplification, nucleated cell counts were estimated. TCRdb's table, derived via immunoSEQ multiplex PCR, lists solely in-frame clones and lacks some. The DNA gave D and trimming, while V, J and clone size come from that table. This repertoire shows a few hundred thousand clones, 70% to 90% found once; its top ten account for less than 4.5%. The sample belongs to a study of blood T cell repertoires in COVID-19. Study-wide background: The United States, Italy and Spain were the sources of the acute and convalescent COVID-19 samples. T cells, B-cell-depleted T cells, or PBMCs supplied cDNA or gDNA.

This CDR3 region has 18 residues. The junction had 16 bases not matched to a gene; V was cut back by 4 bases and J by 4 bases. CDR1 is SGHRS and CDR2 is YFSETQ in the germline V gene. The cohort comprised adults aged about 18 to 100 years residing in 20 to 30 US areas. Input material: PBMCs or T cells enriched from blood (not recorded which). This sequence originates from a man aged 25-45 years who had recovered from COVID-19. The rearrangement joins TRBV5-1 to TRBJ1-1; TRBD1 aligns across 10 bases. CDR3 nucleotides: TGCGCCAGCAGCCCGGGTGTCGGGACAGGGGTTCTTGGCACTGAAGCTTTCTTT. Translated: CASSPGVGTGVLGTEAFF.